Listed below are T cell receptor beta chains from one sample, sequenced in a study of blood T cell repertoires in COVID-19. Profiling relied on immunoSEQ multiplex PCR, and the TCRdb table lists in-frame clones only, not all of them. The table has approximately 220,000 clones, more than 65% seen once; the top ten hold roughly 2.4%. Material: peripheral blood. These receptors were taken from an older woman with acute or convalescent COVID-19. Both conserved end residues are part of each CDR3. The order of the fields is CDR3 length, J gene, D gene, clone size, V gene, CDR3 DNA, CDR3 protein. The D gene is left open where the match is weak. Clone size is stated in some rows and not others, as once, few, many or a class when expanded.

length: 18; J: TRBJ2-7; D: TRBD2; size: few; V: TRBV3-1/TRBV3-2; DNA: TGTGCCAGCAGCCAAGGTGGGCAAACTAGCGGGGGTACCTACGAGCAGTACTTC; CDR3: CASSQGGQTSGGTYEQYF
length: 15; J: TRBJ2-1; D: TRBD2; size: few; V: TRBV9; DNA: TGTGCCAGCAGCGTAGGCGGGGGGGCCGTCAATGAGCAGTTCTTC; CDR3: CASSVGGGAVNEQFF
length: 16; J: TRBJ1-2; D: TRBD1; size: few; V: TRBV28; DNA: TGTGCCAGCAGTCCCGGGGGGACAGGAGCTAACTATGGCTACACCTTC; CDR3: CASSPGGTGANYGYTF
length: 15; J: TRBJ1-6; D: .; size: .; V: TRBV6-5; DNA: TGTGCCAGCACCCAGGGGAACCTCTATAATTCACCCCTCCACTTT; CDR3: CASTQGNLYNSPLHF
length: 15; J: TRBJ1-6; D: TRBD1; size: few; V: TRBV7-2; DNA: TGTGCCAGCAGCTTAGAGTACAGGGGTAATTCACCCCTCCACTTT; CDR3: CASSLEYRGNSPLHF
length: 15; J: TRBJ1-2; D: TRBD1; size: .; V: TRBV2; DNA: TGTGCCAGCAGCACTAGACAGGGGGCTGTCTATGGCTACACCTTC; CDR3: CASSTRQGAVYGYTF
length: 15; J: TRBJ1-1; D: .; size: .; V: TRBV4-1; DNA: TGCGCCAGCAGCCAAGATCATGGGGGCTGGACTGAAGCTTTCTTT; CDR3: CASSQDHGGWTEAFF
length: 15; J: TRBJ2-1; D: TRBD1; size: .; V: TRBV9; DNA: TGTGCCAGCAGTGCAGCCGGGACAGGGATCCATGAGCAGTTCTTC; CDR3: CASSAAGTGIHEQFF
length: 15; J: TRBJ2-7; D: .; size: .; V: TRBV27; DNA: TGTGCCAGCAGTTTATCCTCAGGGGTATACTACGAGCAGTACTTC; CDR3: CASSLSSGVYYEQYF
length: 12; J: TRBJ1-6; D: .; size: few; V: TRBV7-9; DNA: TGTGCCAGCAGCTCATATAATTCACCCCTCCACTTT; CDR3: CASSSYNSPLHF
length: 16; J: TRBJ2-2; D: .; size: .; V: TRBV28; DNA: TGTGCCAGCAGCCTCAAGGGGGGGCCTGGGCACGGGGAGCTGTTTTTT; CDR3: CASSLKGGPGHGELFF
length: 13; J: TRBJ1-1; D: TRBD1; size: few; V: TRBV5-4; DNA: TGTGCCAGCAGCCCTCAGGACAGGAGTCAAGCTTTCTTT; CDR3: CASSPQDRSQAFF
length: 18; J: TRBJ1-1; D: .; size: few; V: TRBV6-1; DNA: TGTGCCAGCAGTGAGACCGGGCCCGCCTTGGGAGAAAACACTGAAGCTTTCTTT; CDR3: CASSETGPALGENTEAFF
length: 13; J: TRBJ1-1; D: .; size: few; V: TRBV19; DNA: TGTGCCAGTAAAGAGGGCAGGCTCACTGAAGCTTTCTTT; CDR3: CASKEGRLTEAFF
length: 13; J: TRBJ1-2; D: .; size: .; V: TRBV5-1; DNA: TGCGCCAGCAGCCCCGGACAGAACTATGGCTACACCTTC; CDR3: CASSPGQNYGYTF
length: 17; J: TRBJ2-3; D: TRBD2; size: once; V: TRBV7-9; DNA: TGTGCCAGCAGCGGTCGACTAGCGGGGGACTCGACAGATACGCAGTATTTT; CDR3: CASSGRLAGDSTDTQYF
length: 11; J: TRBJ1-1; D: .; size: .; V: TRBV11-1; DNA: TGTGCCAGCAGCCTACAGGGAAAAGCTTTCTTT; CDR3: CASSLQGKAFF